The 24 T cell receptor beta chains presented below share a single source sample, sequenced in a study of molecular identifiers for immune sequencing clone quantification listed by TCRdb under 2018. To prepare the library, PCR was applied. The sequencer was an Illumina HiSeq 4000. TCRdb ran its own pipeline on the public reads, namely fastp trimming at Q25 and MiXCR clone calling, and kept in-frame beta chains. When rows share a CDR3 protein, they turn into one entry using the most common DNA and genes. Within this sample are approximately 550,000 distinct CDR3 sequences, with roughly 23% of them counted one time only. The top ten clonotypes cover 0.7% to 0.95% of the sample. Input material: naive CD8+ T cells from blood, with Jurkat cell RNA spiked in. The cell subset or site label, as the study defines it: FACS-sorted CD8+CD4-CCR7+CD45RA+ naive T cells. The receptors were sampled from a human donor in good health. Some libraries in this study had Jurkat cell RNA spiked in.

This clonotype was counted ten times or more. The rearrangement uses TRBV28 and TRBJ2-7; TRBD1 might be the D (5 bases). V was shortened by 8 bases and J by 2 bases, with 13 bases between the two germline ends. CDR3 size: 13 residues. CDR1 is MDHEN, CDR2 SYDVKM, per germline. CDR3 protein: CASVPGLTYEQYF. CDR3 DNA sequence: TGTGCCAGCGTTCCAGGGCTAACCTACGAGCAGTACTTC.

This clonotype was detected many times. The chain has TRBV2 and TRBJ1-1; D not resolved. Per the germline V gene, CDR1 is SNHLY and CDR2 is FYNNEI. The CDR3 is made up of 12 amino acids. Trimming left V 4 bases short and J 7 bases short, with 10 bases between. CDR3 loop: CASSVGNFEAFF. The CDR3 bases are TGTGCCAGCAGTGTTGGGAACTTTGAAGCTTTCTTT.

J is TRBJ2-4 and V is TRBV12-3 or TRBV12-4; D gene unclear. The CDR3 has 14 amino acids. Trimming left V 3 bases short and J 6 bases short, with 12 bases between. CDR3 coding DNA: TGTGCCAGCAGTTTGAGTGGGATAGGAAACATTCAGTACTTC. Its protein product is CASSLSGIGNIQYF.

The CDR3 region is CASSPPGQANTEAFF. CDR3 coding DNA: TGCGCCAGCAGCCCCCCGGGACAGGCGAACACTGAAGCTTTCTTT. The chain couples TRBV4-1 to TRBJ1-1; TRBD1 agrees at 8 bases. In germline, CDR1 is MGHRA, CDR2 YSYEKL. The CDR3 is 15 residues long. The V and J ends lost 4 bases and 1 base, in that order; junction bases with no gene match: 5.

The table lists this clonotype with many counts. The chain has TRBV24-1 and TRBJ2-3, with D possibly matching TRBD1 (5 bases). Germline V gene sequence: CDR1 KGHDR, CDR2 SFDVKD. The CDR3 runs 13 residues. V was trimmed by 4 bases and J by 4 bases, leaving 8 bases between them. The CDR3 region is CATSDFRADTQYF. The CDR3 coding sequence is TGTGCCACCAGTGACTTCAGGGCAGATACGCAGTATTTT.

This clonotype was found many times. The chain combines TRBV20-1 with TRBJ1-5; D uncertain. Per the germline V gene, CDR1 is DFQATT and CDR2 is SNEGSKA (reference sequence). V lost 0 bases to trimming and J lost 6 bases, with 9 bases between them. This CDR3 is built from 13 residues. CDR3 region: CSARDQLSQPQHF. For the CDR3, the DNA is TGCAGTGCTAGAGATCAACTAAGTCAGCCCCAGCATTTT.

The rearrangement links TRBV12-3 or TRBV12-4 to TRBJ2-4, with D possibly TRBD1 on 5 matching bases. The V end lost 1 base, the J end lost 6 bases, and 7 bases lay between the germline ends. This CDR3 is 13 amino acids long. CDR3 in amino acids: CASSLGGTNIQYF. The CDR3 DNA is TGTGCCAGCAGTTTAGGGGGCACAAACATTCAGTACTTC.

This clonotype was recorded many times. The chain is built from TRBV29-1 and TRBJ2-3; tentative D call: TRBD2 (5 bases). The CDR3 is 13 amino acids. V dropped 3 bases and J dropped 4 bases, with 11 bases sitting between them. CDR1 is SQVTM and CDR2 is ANQGSEA in the germline V gene. This CDR3 is CSVDGVWADTQYF. CDR3 sequence (DNA): TGCAGCGTTGACGGGGTTTGGGCAGATACGCAGTATTTT.

This clonotype was observed a handful of times. For the CDR3, the DNA is TGTGCCAGCACCCCCACCTACAATGAGCAGTTCTTC. Its protein is CASTPTYNEQFF. This chain links TRBV11-2 with TRBJ2-1; D is ambiguous. The germline V gene has CDR1 SGHAT and CDR2 FQNNGV. V was cut by 7 bases and J by 2 bases, with 6 bases left in between. There are 12 residues in the CDR3.

The chain is built from TRBV6-2 or TRBV6-3 and TRBJ2-7; TRBD1 might be the D (6 bases). V gave up 2 bases and J gave up 3 bases, with 11 bases separating them. Germline CDR1 is MNHEY and CDR2 is SVGEGT. The CDR3 has 14 residues. CDR3 region: CASSYPGHIYEQYF. The DNA of the CDR3 is TGTGCCAGCAGTTACCCGGGACATATCTACGAGCAGTACTTC.

This clonotype was observed many times. V usage is TRBV7-9 and J usage is TRBJ1-5; no reliable D call. Looked up from germline, CDR1 is SEHNR and CDR2 is FQNEAQ (reference sequence). V was cut by 4 bases and J by 1 base, with 5 bases left in between. The CDR3 contains 13 residues. The CDR3 loop reads CASSYESNQPQHF. The CDR3, as DNA: TGTGCCAGCAGCTACGAGAGCAATCAGCCCCAGCATTTT.

In the case of this clonotype: In this CDR3 the conserved last residue, phenylalanine or tryptophan, is missing, so a read error is likely. The V and J genes are TRBV9 and TRBJ2-1; D is ambiguous. Trimming left V 0 bases short and J 9 bases short, with 7 bases between. Germline assignment: CDR1 SGDLS and CDR2 YYNGEE. The CDR3 loop spans 12 amino acids. The CDR3 region has the DNA TGTGCCAGCAGCGTAGGAATTGGTGAGCAGTTCTCC. It yields the protein CASSVGIGEQFS.

This clonotype occurred a few times. V and J are TRBV9 and TRBJ1-2; a weak D match, TRBD1 (6 bases). The CDR3 extends over 15 amino acids. V was pared by 3 bases and J by 6 bases, with 18 bases between. The germline gives CDR1 SGDLS, CDR2 YYNGEE. CDR3 sequence: CASSGHPDRSNGYTF. CDR3 nucleotide sequence: TGTGCCAGCAGCGGACACCCAGACAGGAGCAATGGCTACACCTTC.

This clonotype has just one count. The chain employs TRBV7-9 and TRBJ2-2; the D gene is possibly TRBD1 (7 bases). This CDR3 contains 17 residues. CDR1 and CDR2 from the germline V gene are SEHNR and FQNEAQ (reference sequence). V was clipped by 1 base and J by 2 bases, with 14 bases between them. CDR3 residues: CASSLEGGTANTGELFF. The CDR3 DNA reads as TGTGCCAGCAGCTTAGAAGGAGGGACAGCCAACACCGGGGAGCTGTTTTTT.

CDR3 in DNA: TGTGCCAGCAGTTATAGCGGGAGGGACACAGAGACCCAGTACTTC. Its protein is CASSYSGRDTETQYF. The rearrangement uses TRBV28 and TRBJ2-5; 11 bases agree with TRBD2. The CDR3 covers 15 residues. Germline V CDR1 and CDR2: MDHEN, SYDVKM. Germline trimming cut 4 bases from V and 4 bases from J; bases unmatched to any gene: 5.

The chain recombines TRBV13 with TRBJ2-1; no clear D. The V gene lost 0 bases and the J gene lost 5 bases, with 11 bases spanning the gap. Germline lookup yields CDR1 PRHDT and CDR2 FYEKMQ (reference sequence). This CDR3 is 15 amino acids long. The DNA of the CDR3 is TGTGCCAGCAGCTTAGGCGGGCGCCCCGACAATGAGCAGTTCTTC. Its protein product is CASSLGGRPDNEQFF.

The rearrangement uses TRBV19 and TRBJ2-5, with D maybe TRBD2 (7 bases). The CDR3 extends over 15 amino acids. Per germline, CDR1 LNHDA and CDR2 SQIVND (reference sequence). V lost 3 bases and J lost 5, with 16 bases in between. This chain's CDR3 is CASSMNGGQWETQYF. In DNA, the CDR3 is TGTGCCAGTAGTATGAACGGGGGGCAATGGGAGACCCAGTACTTC.

This clonotype came up many times. The gene calls are TRBV29-1 and TRBJ2-3, with TRBD2 matching over 14 bases. The CDR3 loop spans 14 amino acids. V lost 3 bases to trimming and J lost 6 bases; unmatched junction nucleotides: 2. Germline CDR1 is SQVTM and CDR2 is ANQGSEA. The CDR3 DNA reads TGCAGCGTTGAGGGGACTAGCGGGAGTGATACGCAGTATTTT. Translation gives CSVEGTSGSDTQYF.

This clonotype was picked up one time. The chain recombines TRBV5-3 with TRBJ1-1; tentative D call: TRBD1 (5 bases). TRBV5-3 is an ORF, with its function uncertain. This CDR3 is built from 12 residues. V lost 8 bases, J lost 7 bases, and 15 bases lay in between. CDR3 DNA: TGTGCCAGCGGCTTTAGAGACAGTGAAGCTTTCTTT. The encoded protein is CASGFRDSEAFF.

This clonotype was observed many times. The chain employs TRBV6-2 or TRBV6-3 and TRBJ2-3; perhaps TRBD1 as D (6 bases). CDR1 and CDR2 (germline): MNHEY, SVGEGT. The CDR3 length is 15 residues. With 5 bases removed from V and 4 bases from J, the gap between germline ends came to 16 bases. CDR3 nucleotide sequence: TGTGCCAGCAGTGTGTACAGGGTCAATCCAGATACGCAGTATTTT. Amino acid sequence: CASSVYRVNPDTQYF.

This clonotype turned up a few times. The chain employs TRBV20-1 and TRBJ2-7; 11 bases match TRBD2. The CDR3 runs 20 residues. J lost 2 bases, V lost 2 bases, and 20 bases had no gene match. CDR1 is DFQATT, CDR2 SNEGSKA, per germline (reference sequence). CDR3 loop: CSARRPQGGTSGILTYEQYF. CDR3 bases: TGCAGTGCTAGAAGGCCCCAGGGAGGGACTAGCGGTATTCTGACCTACGAGCAGTACTTC.

V and J are TRBV2 and TRBJ2-7, with D hard to call. The CDR3 consists of 15 residues. CDR1 SNHLY and CDR2 FYNNEI come from the germline V gene. With 7 bases removed from V and 3 bases from J, the gap between germline ends came to 19 bases. CDR3 residues: CASIHPRAKIYEQYF. DNA for the CDR3: TGTGCCAGCATCCATCCCCGGGCCAAAATCTACGAGCAGTACTTC.

This clonotype showed up many times. For the CDR3, the DNA is TGTGCCAGCAGCCCGATGGGGTCGAACACTGAAGCTTTCTTT. It encodes CASSPMGSNTEAFF. The J gene is TRBJ1-1, the V gene TRBV7-6; D is ambiguous. This CDR3 comprises 14 residues. The germline V and J ends were trimmed by 5 bases and 1 base, with 11 bases remaining between them. Per the germline V gene, CDR1 is SGHVS and CDR2 is FNYEAQ.

This clonotype occurred a few times. CDR3 sequence (DNA): TGTGCCAGCAGTTTAAAGACAGCTTTGCAGCCCCAGCATTTT. Protein product: CASSLKTALQPQHF. This chain links TRBV27 with TRBJ1-5; tentatively, D is TRBD1 (5 bases). V lost 2 bases, J lost 7 bases, and 12 bases lay in between. Germline CDR1 and CDR2: MNHEY and SMNVEV (reference sequence). This CDR3 region has 14 residues.